This record concerns one T cell receptor beta chain sequence. The target of this receptor is not known. No base quality information exists; no much larger clone differs at one position. The germline V gene yields SGDLS for CDR1 and YYNGEE for CDR2. There are 14 amino acids in the CDR3, from cysteine to phenylalanine inclusive. The only DNA kept is the CDR3, 42 bases in frame from the first base. V is pared back by 0 bases and J by 3 bases, with 10 bases lying between the germline termini. This specimen belongs to a study of control samples from healthy donors and cancer patients (TCRdb year 2020). The library was built by means of the immunoSEQ multiplex PCR assay. TCRdb re-hosts the immuneACCESS table, in-frame sequences only. Its copies lack some clones; in the studies checked, an unresolved V gene accounts for under half of them, and the cause for the rest is not known. Across this sample there are roughly 100,000 clones, with 92% seen only once. Together, the top ten hold under 2.5% of the sample.

The rearrangement joined TRBV9 to TRBJ2-7; TRBD2 is perhaps the D gene, given 5 matching bases. The source material was blood. This clonotype was obtained from a woman between 18 and 29 years old in good health. The DNA reads TGTGCCAGCAGCGTAGGGGAGCGGATCTACGAGCAGTACTTC. Its protein product is CASSVGERIYEQYF.